Included here is one TCR beta chain sequence, with context. Its antigen remains unidentified. The input lacks base qualities; no much larger clone sits a single base away. The library relied on 5' RACE. Sequenced using a NextSeq 500. In the TCR library protocol, unique molecular identifiers were attached to individual cDNA molecules to correct for PCR bias and sequencing error. Both TCR alpha and beta chains were sequenced, and tight co-correlation was observed between alpha and beta sequence abundances in each sample. Under the source paper's analysis protocol: V gene, J gene and CDR3 annotation of TCR sequences was performed with Decombinator V4. Expanded TCRs were defined as changing significantly between any two time points under a Poisson model with p below 0.0001. TCR abundances were normalised to the total number of TCRs sequenced per sample and expressed as counts per million. VDJdb, accessed 1 November 2021, was searched for CMV, EBV and SARS-CoV-2 annotated TCRs, excluding TCRs annotated for multiple antigens. The raw public data were reprocessed by TCRdb itself: fastp quality trimming at Q25, MiXCR clonotype calling, in-frame beta chains only. When rows share a CDR3 protein, they turn into one entry using the most common DNA and genes. TCRdb's processing, not the authors', yielded these V and J calls. The sample data list about 110,000 distinct CDR3 sequences, and 11% of these were observed just once. The ten top clones hold about 8% of the sample.

The sample belongs to a study of early T cells in non-severe SARS-CoV-2 infection (dated by TCRdb to the early 2020s). About the full investigation: TCR sequencing used bulk RNA from unsorted whole blood, so alpha and beta chains could not be paired. Beyond this particular receptor, the publication reports: Matching against VDJdb was skewed toward anti-spike CD8 responses, likely underestimated virus-specific expansions, and missed private and CD4 specificities.

A case-control design nested within a healthcare worker cohort in London, UK, was used, with weekly nasopharyngeal swab PCR tests and blood sampling performed. Between 23 and 31 March 2020, the week of the UK lockdown, healthcare workers were enrolled and then followed up weekly for as long as 16 weeks. Sequencing was carried out using whole blood. The sequence derives from an adult who was a healthcare worker with PCR-confirmed SARS-CoV-2 infection or an uninfected control (not recorded which).

The DNA is TGCGCCAGCAGCTTCGGGACCCCAGTCACTGAAGCTTTCTTT. It translates to CASSFGTPVTEAFF. The chain is made from TRBV5-1 and TRBJ1-1, with TRBD1 perhaps the D gene, on 5 matching bases. Spanning cysteine to phenylalanine, the CDR3 consists of 14 amino acids. Left in the record is the CDR3 DNA by itself, 42 bases read in frame from the first base. For CDR1 and CDR2, the germline V gene lists SGHRS and YFSETQ. Trimming takes 2 bases from V and 4 bases from J, and the germline ends sit 12 bases apart.